The clone carrying this T cell receptor beta chain has a handful of counts. Unique molecular identifiers tagged every individual TCR cDNA molecule. From the 5' RACE reads, TCRdb called clonotypes with MiXCR, one entry per CDR3 protein. The repertoire holds under 150,000 distinct CDR3 sequences, over 9% seen once, with over 15% in the top ten. Stated time point: blood at routine non-recurrence follow-up after resection. The authors sequenced whole RNA from tumor, nontumor lung or frozen PBMC without sorting. The CDR3 spans 13 residues. Per germline, CDR1 SNHLY and CDR2 FYNNEI. The junction had 1 base not matched to a gene; V was cut back by 5 bases and J by 2 bases. The data were obtained in a study of spatial heterogeneity in lung cancer. On the study more broadly: At a median of about 22 months after resection, follow-up PBMC samples were sequenced when available. An average of more than ten raw reads was observed per unique TCR and UMI combination.

The sequences come from PBMCs, collected at follow-up. The genes are TRBV2 and TRBJ2-7, with 9 bases aligning to TRBD1. This receptor was obtained from a male donor with early-stage non-small cell lung cancer. The CDR3 reads CASSRTGAYEQYF. The CDR3 nucleotides read TGTGCCAGCAGTAGGACAGGGGCCTACGAGCAGTACTTC.